This section outlines one T cell receptor (beta chain) sequence together with its context. The CDR3 has 14 residues. With 2 bases clipped from V and 3 bases from J, the junction kept 4 bases outside the gene matches. Germline CDR1 and CDR2: LNHDA and SQIVND (reference sequence). This record comes from a study of response to subunit inactivated influenza vaccine. TCRdb called the RT-PCR reads again in MiXCR, with one record for every CDR3 protein. The repertoire holds about 170,000 distinct CDR3 sequences, with about 12% as singletons. Separately, the same data were catalogued under a study of T cells expressing NK-cell markers. That source reports: Libraries used 5'RACE template switching adding universal primer site and UMIs.

The chain is built from TRBV19 and TRBJ2-7; 7 nucleotides match TRBD1. Sequenced material: CD8+ T cells sorted from PBMCs, taken 11 to 12 days after vaccination. The TCR was taken from a middle-aged man who received an inactivated influenza vaccine. The DNA for the CDR3 is TGTGCCAGTAGTATAACCACAGGGGACTACGAGCAGTACTTC. This sequence encodes CASSITTGDYEQYF.